One sample yielded the 20 T cell receptor beta chains listed below, sequenced in a study of T-cell memory formation after mild COVID-19. MiXCR, applied by TCRdb to the 5' RACE reads, yields one record per CDR3 protein. Counted here are a few hundred thousand distinct CDR3 sequences, approximately 19% occurring once; the ten biggest clones make up roughly 23%. Material for sequencing was PBMCs or a T cell subset sorted from them (not recorded which). The source is a man younger than 35 who had mild COVID-19 (a few samples of this study predate the infection). Cell type and time point are not known.

This clonotype was seen only a few times. J is TRBJ2-7 and V is TRBV30, with a possible D match to TRBD1 (5 bases). The length of the CDR3 is 13 residues. Germline lookup yields CDR1 GTSNPN and CDR2 SVGIG (reference sequence). Between the trimmed V and J ends, which lost 2 bases and 6 bases, there was a span of 14 bases. CDR3 protein: CAWSQALRGEQYF. The CDR3 DNA reads TGTGCCTGGAGTCAGGCCCTAAGGGGCGAGCAGTACTTC. The complete variable domain, with remaining parts taken from reference TRBV30 and TRBJ2-7, reads SQTIHQWPATLVQPVGSPLSLECTVEGTSNPNLYWYRQAAGRGLQLLFYSVGIGQISSEVPQNLSASRPQDRQFILSSKKLLLSDSGFYLCAWSQALRGEQYFGPGTRLTVT.

The chain is built from TRBV3-1 and TRBJ1-6; D gene ambiguous. The CDR3 has 13 residues. Germline V gene sequence: CDR1 LGHDT, CDR2 YNNKEL (reference sequence). The V end lost 3 bases, the J end lost 7 bases, and 7 bases lay between the germline ends. The CDR3 sequence is CASSQLQNSPLHF. DNA for the CDR3: TGTGCCAGCAGCCAGCTCCAAAATTCACCCCTCCACTTT.

The table lists this clonotype with a few counts. The chain combines TRBV6-5 with TRBJ2-7; D remains unclear. Per germline, CDR1 MNHEY and CDR2 SVGAGI. Trimming left V 0 bases short and J 2 bases short, with 11 bases between. This CDR3 spans 15 amino acids. The CDR3 DNA reads TGTGCCAGCAGTTACTCCTTGGCAGCAACCTACGAGCAGTACTTC. Its protein is CASSYSLAATYEQYF.

The chain uses TRBV4-3 and TRBJ2-6; D call uncertain. Per germline, CDR1 LGHNA and CDR2 YSLEER. Trimming cost V 1 base and J 3 bases, with 7 bases left between them. The CDR3 consists of 15 residues. The CDR3 region is CASSQGEGGANVLTF. The CDR3 DNA follows: TGCGCCAGCAGCCAAGGTGAAGGTGGGGCCAACGTCCTGACTTTC.

This clonotype was detected a few times. The DNA of the CDR3 is TGTGCCAGCAGGAGGGCGACTGAAGCTTTCTTT. Translated, it gives CASRRATEAFF. V gene TRBV28 combines with J gene TRBJ1-1; D gene unclear. The ends were cut back, 6 bases at V and 5 bases at J, with 7 bases in the middle. The CDR3 runs to 11 residues. Looked up from germline, CDR1 is MDHEN and CDR2 is SYDVKM.

The V gene is TRBV4-3, the J gene TRBJ1-1; D is unresolved. This CDR3 has 15 residues. V lost 0 bases and J 1 base, leaving 9 bases between the germline ends. Germline V gene lookup returns CDR1 LGHNA and CDR2 YSLEER. The CDR3 loop reads CASSQDPGRNTEAFF. In nucleotides, the CDR3 is TGCGCCAGCAGCCAAGATCCGGGAAGGAACACTGAAGCTTTCTTT.

This clonotype showed up just a few times. The chain recombines TRBV7-8 with TRBJ2-3; TRBD2 matches 12 bases. Losses at the gene ends were 5 bases for V and 2 bases for J; bases not matched to a gene: 5. There are 16 residues in the CDR3. Germline V gene sequence: CDR1 SGHVS, CDR2 FQNEAQ. CDR3 bases: TGTGCCAGCAGCACCTGGACTAGCGGGGTCACAGATACGCAGTATTTT. This encodes CASSTWTSGVTDTQYF.

This chain connects TRBV18 to TRBJ1-4, with 8 nucleotides matching TRBD1. The CDR3 is 15 residues long. Germline V gene sequence: CDR1 KGHSH, CDR2 LQKENI. V was pared by 5 bases and J by 6 bases, with 8 bases of the junction left unmatched. CDR3 in DNA: TGTGCCAGCTCATTAACAGGGGGATCAGATGAAAAACTGTTTTTT. This gives the protein CASSLTGGSDEKLFF.

This chain joins TRBV9 and TRBJ2-2, with D perhaps matching TRBD1 (5 bases). The V and J ends lost 4 bases and 0 bases respectively, with 13 bases between them. The CDR3 spans 16 residues. Looked up from germline, CDR1 is SGDLS and CDR2 is YYNGEE. DNA of the CDR3: TGTGCCAGCAGCCCGAGACAGAAACCGAACACCGGGGAGCTGTTTTTT. As protein: CASSPRQKPNTGELFF.

This clonotype was counted a few times. The genes are TRBV11-3 and TRBJ2-3; 8 positions match TRBD1. Germline trimming cut 5 bases from V and 2 bases from J; bases unmatched to any gene: 6. The CDR3 loop spans 15 amino acids. Germline values: CDR1 SGHNT, CDR2 YENEEA. CDR3 sequence: CASSLTGVPTDTQYF. DNA of the CDR3: TGTGCCAGCAGCCTGACAGGGGTCCCCACAGATACGCAGTATTTT. Variable domain in full (rest from reference TRBV11-3 and TRBJ2-3): EAGVVQSPRYKIIEKKQPVAFWCNPISGHNTLYWYLQNLGQGPELLIRYENEEAVDDSQLPKDRFSAERLKGVDSTLKIQPAELGDSAVYLCASSLTGVPTDTQYFGPGTRLTVL.

This clonotype appeared many times. The chain employs TRBV15 and TRBJ2-3; no clear D gene. This CDR3 spans 14 amino acids. Germline CDR1 and CDR2: LNHNV and YYDKDF (reference sequence). V lost 4 bases, J lost 4 bases, and 12 bases lay in between. DNA for the CDR3: TGTGCCACCAGCATCCCTGACTCTGCAGATACGCAGTATTTT. Protein sequence: CATSIPDSADTQYF.

This clonotype was seen more than once but under ten times. This chain uses TRBV12-3 or TRBV12-4 with TRBJ2-2; 10 bases agree with TRBD1. The CDR3 consists of 16 residues. The ends lost 5 bases at V and 4 bases at J; junction bases unmatched: 7. The CDR3 region has the DNA TGTGCCAGCAGTAAAAGACAGGGGGCGCCCACCGGGGAGCTGTTTTTT. Protein sequence: CASSKRQGAPTGELFF.

This clonotype was seen a few times. V usage is TRBV15 and J usage is TRBJ2-5, with 8 bases that match TRBD2. Germline V gives CDR1 LNHNV, CDR2 YYDKDF (reference sequence). The ends lost 1 base at V and 3 bases at J; junction bases unmatched: 7. This CDR3 has 16 amino acids. CDR3 amino acids: CATSRAGRGDEETQYF. CDR3 sequence (DNA): TGTGCCACCAGCAGAGCCGGGCGGGGGGATGAAGAGACCCAGTACTTC.

The chain joins TRBV21-1 to TRBJ2-7; TRBD2 is the table's D call and was not checked against the DNA. TRBV21-1 is tagged as a pseudogene. This CDR3 has 19 residues. The CDR3 DNA reads as TGTGCCAGCTCAACCAGCGGGCTAGCGGGGAGGAATGGCTCCTACGAGCAGTACTTC. Amino acids: CASSTSGLAGRNGSYEQYF.

This clonotype was recorded a few times. The chain joins TRBV7-2 to TRBJ1-1; D is uncertain. Per the germline V gene, CDR1 is SGHTA and CDR2 is FQGNSA. Trimming cost V 5 bases and J 3 bases, with 13 bases left between them. There are 14 residues in the CDR3. The CDR3 loop reads CASSRRRHDTEAFF. In DNA form, the CDR3 reads TGTGCCAGCAGCCGCAGGAGACACGACACTGAAGCTTTCTTT.

This clonotype came up a few times. The chain recombines TRBV7-9 with TRBJ2-7; D not resolved. Germline CDR1 reads SEHNR; CDR2 reads FQNEAQ (reference sequence). The CDR3 runs 14 residues. Trimming removed 1 base from V and 4 bases from J, with 11 bases in between. CDR3 DNA sequence: TGTGCCAGCAGCTTAGGATTACACTCGTACGAGCAGTACGTC. This translates into CASSLGLHSYEQYV.

This clonotype was counted between two and nine times. The chain couples TRBV29-1 to TRBJ1-2; D may be TRBD1 (6 bases). This CDR3 region has 16 residues. V was clipped by 4 bases and J by 4 bases, with 22 bases between them. The germline CDR1 and CDR2 sequences are SQVTM and ANQGSEA. The chain's CDR3 is CSVATSQWGASYGYTF. As DNA, the CDR3 is TGCAGCGTTGCTACATCGCAATGGGGGGCCTCCTATGGCTACACCTTC.

This clonotype was found a few times. The genes are TRBV9 and TRBJ2-2; D might be TRBD2 (5 bases). Per the germline V gene, CDR1 is SGDLS and CDR2 is YYNGEE. Deletions cut 0 bases from V and 7 bases from J, with 10 bases between. The CDR3 sequence is 14 residues long. The CDR3 DNA sequence: TGTGCCAGCAGCGTAGACGGGGTCGGCGGGGAGCTGTTTTTT. Protein product: CASSVDGVGGELFF.

This clonotype was detected a few times. V gene TRBV24-1 combines with J gene TRBJ2-1, with D possibly being TRBD1 or TRBD2 (5 bases each). The CDR3 sequence is 14 residues long. Trimming removed 9 bases from V and 0 bases from J, with 11 bases in between. Germline CDR1 reads KGHDR; CDR2 reads SFDVKD. CDR3 in amino acids: CATGDRSSYNEQFF. DNA for the CDR3: TGTGCCACCGGGGACCGCAGCTCCTACAATGAGCAGTTCTTC.

The genes are TRBV6-2 or TRBV6-3 and TRBJ2-3; D tentatively reads TRBD1 or TRBD2 (5 bases each). Trimming took off 6 bases at V and 6 bases at J, with 13 bases between the two ends. The CDR3 is made up of 13 amino acids. Germline assignment: CDR1 MNHEY and CDR2 SVGEGT. CDR3 loop: CASRGVGGDTQYF. CDR3 in DNA: TGTGCCAGCAGGGGGGTCGGAGGTGATACGCAGTATTTT.